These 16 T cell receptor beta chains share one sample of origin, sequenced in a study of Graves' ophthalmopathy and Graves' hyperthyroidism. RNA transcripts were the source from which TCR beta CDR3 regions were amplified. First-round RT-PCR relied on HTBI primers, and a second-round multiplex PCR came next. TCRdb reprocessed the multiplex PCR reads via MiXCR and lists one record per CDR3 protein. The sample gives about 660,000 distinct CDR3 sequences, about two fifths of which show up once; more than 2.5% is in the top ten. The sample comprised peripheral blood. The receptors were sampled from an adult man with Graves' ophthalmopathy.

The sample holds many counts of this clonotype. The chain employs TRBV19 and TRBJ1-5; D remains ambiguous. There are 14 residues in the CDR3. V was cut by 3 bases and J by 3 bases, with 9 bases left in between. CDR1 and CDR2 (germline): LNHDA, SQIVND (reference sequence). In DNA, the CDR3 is TGTGCCAGTAGTATTGAACCGTACAATCAGCCCCAGCATTTT. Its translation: CASSIEPYNQPQHF.

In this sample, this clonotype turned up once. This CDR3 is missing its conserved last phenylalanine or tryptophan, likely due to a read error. CDR3 in amino acids: CATRGMGQGKTQYY. The CDR3 DNA follows: TGTGCCACCAGGGGGATGGGACAAGGAAAGACCCAGTACTAC. This chain links TRBV24-1 with TRBJ2-5; a possible D gene is TRBD1 (6 bases). The CDR3 is 14 residues long. Trimming stripped 7 bases from V and 6 bases from J, with 17 bases between. CDR1 and CDR2 from the germline V gene are KGHDR and SFDVKD.

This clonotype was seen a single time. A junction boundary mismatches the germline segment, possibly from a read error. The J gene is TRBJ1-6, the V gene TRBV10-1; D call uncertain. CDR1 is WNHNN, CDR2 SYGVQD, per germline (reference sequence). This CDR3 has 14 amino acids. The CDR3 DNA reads TGTGCCAGCAGTTACTCCCACGGCAATTCACCCCTCCACTTT. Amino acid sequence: CASSYSHGNSPLHF.

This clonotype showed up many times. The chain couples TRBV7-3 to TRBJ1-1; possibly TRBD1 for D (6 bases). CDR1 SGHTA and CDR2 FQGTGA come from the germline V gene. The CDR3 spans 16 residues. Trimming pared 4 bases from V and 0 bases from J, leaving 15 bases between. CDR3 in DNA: TGTGCCAGCAGCTCCTGGGGGCAAGCAATGAACACTGAAGCTTTCTTT. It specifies CASSSWGQAMNTEAFF.

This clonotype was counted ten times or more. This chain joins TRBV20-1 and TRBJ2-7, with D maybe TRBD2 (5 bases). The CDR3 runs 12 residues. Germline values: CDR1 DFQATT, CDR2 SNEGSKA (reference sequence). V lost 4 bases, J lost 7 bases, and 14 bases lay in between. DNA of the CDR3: TGCAGTGCTAAAGAAAGGGAGATTGAGCAGTACTTC. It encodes CSAKEREIEQYF.

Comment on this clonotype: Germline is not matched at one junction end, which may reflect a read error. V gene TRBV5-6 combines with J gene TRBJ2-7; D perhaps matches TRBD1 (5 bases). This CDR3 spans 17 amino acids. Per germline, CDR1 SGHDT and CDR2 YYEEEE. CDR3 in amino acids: CASSLLGLGESTYEQCF. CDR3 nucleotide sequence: TGTGCCAGCAGCCTGCTGGGTTTAGGGGAAAGCACCTACGAGCAGTGCTTC.

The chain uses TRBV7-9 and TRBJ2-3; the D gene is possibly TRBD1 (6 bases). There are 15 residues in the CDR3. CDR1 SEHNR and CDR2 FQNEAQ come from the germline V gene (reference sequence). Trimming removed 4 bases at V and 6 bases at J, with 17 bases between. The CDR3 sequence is CASSSGVEGTDTQYF. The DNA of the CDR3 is TGTGCCAGCAGCTCAGGGGTGGAAGGGACGGATACGCAGTATTTT.

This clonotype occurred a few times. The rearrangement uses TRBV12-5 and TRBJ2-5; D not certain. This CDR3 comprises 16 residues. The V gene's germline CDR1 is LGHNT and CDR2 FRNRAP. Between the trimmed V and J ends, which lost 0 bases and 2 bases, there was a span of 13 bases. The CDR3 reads CASGLVLMGQQETQYF. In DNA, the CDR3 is TGTGCTAGTGGTTTGGTACTGATGGGTCAGCAAGAGACCCAGTACTTC.

The CDR3 DNA sequence: TGCAGTGCTAAGGTATCGAACACCGGGGAGCTGTTTTTT. Protein sequence: CSAKVSNTGELFF. This sequence joins TRBV20-1 and TRBJ2-2, with no clear D. Per the germline V gene, CDR1 is DFQATT and CDR2 is SNEGSKA (reference sequence). V lost 4 bases and J lost 0, with 6 bases in between. This CDR3 is built from 13 residues.

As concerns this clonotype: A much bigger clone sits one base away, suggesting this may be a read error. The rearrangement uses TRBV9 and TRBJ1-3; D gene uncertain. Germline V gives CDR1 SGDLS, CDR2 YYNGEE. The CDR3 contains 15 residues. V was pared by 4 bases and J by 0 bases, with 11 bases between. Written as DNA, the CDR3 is TGTGCCAGCAGCTCTCAAGGGAACTCTGGAAACACCATATATTTT. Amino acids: CASSSQGNSGNTIYF.

DNA for the CDR3: TGTGCCAGCAGCTTAGGCAGAGGGCACCGAGAGACCCAGTACTTC. It translates to CASSLGRGHRETQYF. The chain combines TRBV7-9 with TRBJ2-5; a weak D match, TRBD2 (5 bases). Germline CDR1 and CDR2: SEHNR and FQNEAQ (reference sequence). The length of the CDR3 is 15 residues. V dropped 1 base and J dropped 4 bases, with 13 bases sitting between them.

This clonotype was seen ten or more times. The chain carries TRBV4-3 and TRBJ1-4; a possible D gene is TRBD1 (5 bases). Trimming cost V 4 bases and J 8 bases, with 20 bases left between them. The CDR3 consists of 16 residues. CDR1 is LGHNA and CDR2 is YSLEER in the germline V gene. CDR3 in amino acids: CASSRLGTNGDEKLFF. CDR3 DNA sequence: TGCGCCAGCAGCCGTTTAGGGACCAACGGGGACGAAAAACTGTTTTTT.

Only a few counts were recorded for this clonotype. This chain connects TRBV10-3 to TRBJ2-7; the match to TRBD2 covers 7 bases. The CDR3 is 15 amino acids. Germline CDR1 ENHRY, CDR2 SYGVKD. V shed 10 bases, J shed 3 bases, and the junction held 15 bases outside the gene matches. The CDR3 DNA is TGTGCCAGCCGCGGGGGACTTCTGAACTTCTACGAGCAGTACTTC. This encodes CASRGGLLNFYEQYF.

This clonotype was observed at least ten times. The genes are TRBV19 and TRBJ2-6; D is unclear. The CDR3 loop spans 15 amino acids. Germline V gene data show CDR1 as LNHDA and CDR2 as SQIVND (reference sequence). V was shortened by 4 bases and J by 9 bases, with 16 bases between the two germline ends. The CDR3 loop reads CASSRQRSTLNVLTF. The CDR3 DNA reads TGTGCCAGTAGTAGACAACGCAGCACCCTCAACGTCCTGACTTTC.

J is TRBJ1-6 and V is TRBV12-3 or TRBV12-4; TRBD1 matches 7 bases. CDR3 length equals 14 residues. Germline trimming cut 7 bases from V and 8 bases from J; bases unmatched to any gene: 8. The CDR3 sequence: CASTRSRGYSPLHF. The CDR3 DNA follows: TGTGCCAGCACCCGGTCCAGGGGGTATTCACCCCTCCACTTT.

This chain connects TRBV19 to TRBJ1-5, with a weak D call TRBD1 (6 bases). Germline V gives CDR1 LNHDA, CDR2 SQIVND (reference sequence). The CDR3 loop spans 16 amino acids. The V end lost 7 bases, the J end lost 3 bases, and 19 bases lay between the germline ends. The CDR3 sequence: CASTPGAGGANQPQHF. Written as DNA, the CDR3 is TGTGCCAGTACTCCGGGGGCGGGAGGTGCCAATCAGCCCCAGCATTTT. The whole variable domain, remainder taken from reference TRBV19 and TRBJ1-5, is DGGITQSPKYLFRKEGQNVTLSCEQNLNHDAMYWYRQDPGQGLRLIYYSQIVNDFQKGDIAEGYSVSREKKESFPLTVTSAQKNPTAFYLCASTPGAGGANQPQHFGDGTRLSIL.